These 25 T cell receptor beta chains share one sample of origin, sequenced in a study of Ad26.COV2.S vaccination and SARS-CoV-2 variants. TCRdb's copy holds only in-frame clones and misses some; the assay was immunoSEQ multiplex PCR. The sample has 250,000 to 300,000 clones, 80% to 90% seen once. Indicated treatment: roughly 19 received Ad26.COV2.S at low or high dose, single or two shots; about five received placebo; per-sample allocation not given. Samples analyzed were those drawn on day 63 after the first vaccine or placebo injection. Sequencing was performed on peripheral blood, taken in a trial of Ad26.COV2.S vaccine versus placebo. All receptors come from a person between 18 and 60 years old who received the Ad26.COV2.S COVID-19 vaccine or a placebo.

The gene calls are TRBV6-6 and TRBJ1-3; a weak D match, TRBD1 (6 bases). CDR1 and CDR2 (germline): MNHNY, SVGAGI (reference sequence). This CDR3 spans 16 amino acids. The V end lost 5 bases, the J end lost 3 bases, and 17 bases lay between the germline ends. The CDR3 here is CASSTSGALSGNTIYF. CDR3 coding DNA: TGTGCCAGCAGTACCTCAGGGGCCTTGAGTGGAAACACCATATATTTT.

The J gene is TRBJ2-6, the V gene TRBV7-6; TRBD1 is a possible D gene (6 bases). Germline V CDR1 and CDR2: SGHVS, FNYEAQ. V was trimmed by 1 base and J by 2 bases, leaving 15 bases between them. The CDR3 length is 18 residues. CDR3 sequence: CASSLGKGGWAGANVLTF. CDR3 nucleotides: TGTGCCAGCAGCTTAGGGAAAGGGGGTTGGGCTGGGGCCAACGTCCTGACTTTC.

The V gene is TRBV30, the J gene TRBJ2-7; tentatively, D is TRBD1 (6 bases). V lost 7 bases, J lost 5 bases, and 21 bases lay in between. This CDR3 is built from 14 residues. Germline V gene data show CDR1 as GTSNPN and CDR2 as SVGIG (reference sequence). DNA for the CDR3: TGTGCCTACCCTCCAGGGGCCGCAGGCCACGAGCAGTACTTC. It yields the protein CAYPPGAAGHEQYF.

CDR3 amino acids: CASSLEQDYGYTF. The CDR3 coding sequence is TGTGCCAGCAGTTTAGAGCAGGACTATGGCTACACCTTC. V gene TRBV28 combines with J gene TRBJ1-2, with no clear D. Looked up from germline, CDR1 is MDHEN and CDR2 is SYDVKM. The CDR3 spans 13 residues. The ends were cut back, 2 bases at V and 3 bases at J, with 7 bases in the middle.

This sequence joins TRBV24-1 and TRBJ1-2, with D tentatively TRBD1 (5 bases). Between the trimmed V and J ends, which lost 1 base and 6 bases, there was a span of 11 bases. The CDR3 is 14 amino acids. The germline CDR1 and CDR2 sequences are KGHDR and SFDVKD. The CDR3 nucleotides are TGTGCCACCAGTGATTTCCGGCCGGGGGATGGCTACACCTTC. Its translation: CATSDFRPGDGYTF.

V usage is TRBV5-1 and J usage is TRBJ1-5; tentative D call: TRBD1 (6 bases). Germline CDR1 is SGHRS and CDR2 is YFSETQ. Trimming removed 4 bases at V and 4 bases at J, with 12 bases between. The length of the CDR3 is 14 residues. CDR3 nucleotide sequence: TGCGCCAGCAGCCGAGGGGGGCAGAATCAGCCCCAGCATTTT. Its protein is CASSRGGQNQPQHF.

The chain carries TRBV29-1 and TRBJ2-3, with 7 bases fitting TRBD2. The CDR3 loop spans 16 amino acids. V gave up 7 bases and J gave up 2 bases; unmatched junction bases: 15. CDR1 and CDR2 (germline): SQVTM, ANQGSEA. The CDR3 DNA sequence: TGCAGCGCGGGAGATACCGCGGGACTATCCACAGATACGCAGTATTTT. This translates into CSAGDTAGLSTDTQYF.

This sequence joins TRBV5-6 and TRBJ2-1; 7 nucleotides line up with TRBD1. V shed 4 bases and J 0 bases; nucleotides not matched to a gene: 7. The CDR3 totals 16 residues. CDR1 is SGHDT, CDR2 YYEEEE, per germline. In DNA, the CDR3 is TGTGCCAGCAGCCACGGACAGGTCCTCTCCTACAATGAGCAGTTCTTC. Translation gives CASSHGQVLSYNEQFF. The variable domain in full, completed from reference TRBV5-6 and TRBJ2-1, reads DAGVTQSPTHLIKTRGQQVTLRCSPKSGHDTVSWYQQALGQGPQFIFQYYEEEERQRGNFPDRFSGHQFPNYSSELNVNALLLGDSALYLCASSHGQVLSYNEQFFGPGTRLTVL.

This chain connects TRBV11-2 to TRBJ2-3, with TRBD2 matching 9 bases. Looked up from germline, CDR1 is SGHAT and CDR2 is FQNNGV. The CDR3 totals 17 residues. With 5 bases clipped from V and 8 bases from J, the junction kept 17 bases outside the gene matches. CDR3 nucleotides: TGTGCCAGCAGCCCCCTCGGAGGGCGGGGGGGCCGCGGTACGCAGTATTTT. Encoded protein: CASSPLGGRGGRGTQYF.

J is TRBJ1-2 and V is TRBV7-8; 11 bases fit TRBD1. The length of the CDR3 is 16 residues. Germline-derived CDR1 and CDR2 are SGHVS and FQNEAQ. Trimming removed 2 bases from V and 4 bases from J; junction bases left unmatched: 6. The CDR3 is CASSLRTGGFGYGYTF. The DNA of the CDR3 is TGTGCCAGCAGCTTACGGACAGGGGGCTTTGGCTATGGCTACACCTTC.

The chain has TRBV6-5 and TRBJ1-2, with D perhaps TRBD1 (6 bases). V was shortened by 0 bases and J by 3 bases, with 14 bases between the two germline ends. The CDR3 is 16 residues long. Germline V gene sequence: CDR1 MNHEY, CDR2 SVGAGI. The CDR3 here is CASSYSLGHRDYGYTF. CDR3 DNA sequence: TGTGCCAGCAGTTACTCTCTTGGGCACAGGGACTATGGCTACACCTTC.

V is TRBV23-1 and J is TRBJ2-7; 7 nucleotides align to TRBD1. Being an ORF, TRBV23-1 has a function that is uncertain. V lost 1 base to trimming and J lost 1 base; unmatched junction nucleotides: 4. The CDR3 contains 15 residues. DNA for the CDR3: TGCGCCAGCAGTCAATTGAACAGGGGATCCTACGAGCAGTACTTC. Translating it yields CASSQLNRGSYEQYF.

The chain recombines TRBV7-7 with TRBJ2-2; TRBD1 aligns across 10 bases. CDR1 SSHAT and CDR2 FNYEAQ come from the germline V gene (reference sequence). The CDR3 extends over 15 amino acids. V gave up 5 bases and J gave up 2 bases; unmatched junction bases: 2. The CDR3 DNA reads as TGTGCCAGCAGCCGGGACAGGGGTAACACCGGGGAGCTGTTTTTT. This encodes CASSRDRGNTGELFF.

The chain couples TRBV10-2 to TRBJ1-5; the match to TRBD1 covers 11 bases. Trimming removed 3 bases from V and 6 bases from J; junction bases left unmatched: 10. In germline, CDR1 is WSHSY, CDR2 SAAADI. The CDR3 runs 17 residues. The CDR3 reads CASSDGDRGSRVQPQHF. CDR3 nucleotides: TGCGCCAGCAGTGATGGGGACAGGGGGTCTAGGGTTCAGCCCCAGCATTTT.

The CDR3 loop is CASRFLVNQPQHF. DNA of the CDR3: TGTGCCAGTAGATTTCTTGTCAATCAGCCCCAGCATTTT. The rearrangement links TRBV19 to TRBJ1-5; D not certain. The CDR3 is 13 amino acids. Germline V gives CDR1 LNHDA, CDR2 SQIVND (reference sequence). V gave up 6 bases and J gave up 3 bases, with 9 bases separating them. The full variable domain, rest sourced from reference TRBV19 and TRBJ1-5, is DGGITQSPKYLFRKEGQNVTLSCEQNLNHDAMYWYRQDPGQGLRLIYYSQIVNDFQKGDIAEGYSVSREKKESFPLTVTSAQKNPTAFYLCASRFLVNQPQHFGDGTRLSIL.

This clone has just a few counts. The V gene is TRBV18, the J gene TRBJ2-5; D gene unclear. CDR3 size: 12 residues. The V end was cut by 3 bases, the J end by 2 bases, with 4 bases between. The V gene's germline CDR1 is KGHSH and CDR2 LQKENI. The CDR3 region is CASSPGQETQYF. In nucleotides, the CDR3 is TGTGCCAGCTCACCGGGGCAAGAGACCCAGTACTTC. Based on the CDR3 plus reference TRBV18 and TRBJ2-5, the full variable domain is NAGVMQNPRHLVRRRGQEARLRCSPMKGHSHVYWYRQLPEEGLKFMVYLQKENIIDESGMPKERFSAEFPKEGPSILRIQQVVRGDSAAYFCASSPGQETQYFGPGTRLLVL.

This sequence joins TRBV3-1 (or the pseudogene TRBV3-2) and TRBJ2-3; 9 nucleotides agree with TRBD1. The germline V gene has CDR1 LGHDT and CDR2 YNNKEL (reference sequence). The CDR3 has 14 amino acids. The CDR3 DNA sequence: TGTGCTTCACAGGGGGCGTTGGAAACAGATACGCAGTATTTT. Translating it yields CASQGALETDTQYF.

In DNA form, the CDR3 reads TGTGCCAGCAGAGGACAGATTAATTGGGGCACAGATACGCAGTATTTT. This sequence encodes CASRGQINWGTDTQYF. This chain connects TRBV27 to TRBJ2-3; TRBD1 is a possible D gene (6 bases). The CDR3 consists of 16 residues. Germline V gene lookup returns CDR1 MNHEY and CDR2 SMNVEV (reference sequence). V was clipped by 6 bases and J by 1 base, with 17 bases between them.

This chain uses TRBV6-5 with TRBJ1-1; a possible D gene is TRBD1 (6 bases). Germline V gene lookup returns CDR1 MNHEY and CDR2 SVGAGI. The CDR3 length is 15 residues. The V end was cut by 2 bases, the J end by 1 base, with 11 bases between. CDR3 sequence (DNA): TGTGCCAGCAGTTACGGTCGACAGGCGAACACTGAAGCTTTCTTT. Translating gives CASSYGRQANTEAFF.

CDR3 amino acids: CASSSEGLAGGSHFTDTQYF. Here the CDR3 DNA reads TGTGCCAGCAGCTCAGAGGGACTAGCGGGGGGCTCGCATTTCACAGATACGCAGTATTTT. The chain has TRBV21-1 and TRBJ2-3; the table's D call TRBD2 went unverified against the DNA. TRBV21-1 is a pseudogene. The CDR3 extends over 20 amino acids.

J is TRBJ2-7 and V is TRBV3-1 (or the pseudogene TRBV3-2); D possibly corresponds to TRBD2 (6 bases). V lost 1 base and J lost 3, with 13 bases in between. The germline CDR1 and CDR2 sequences are LGHDT and YNNKEL (reference sequence). CDR3 length: 15 amino acids. The CDR3 sequence is CASSQALARVYEQYF. The CDR3 DNA sequence: TGTGCCAGCAGCCAAGCGCTAGCGAGAGTCTACGAGCAGTACTTC.

In this sample, this clone turned up once. The chain couples TRBV14 to TRBJ2-3; 8 nucleotides line up with TRBD1. The CDR3 runs to 15 residues. Germline values: CDR1 SGHDN, CDR2 FVKESK. V lost 5 bases and J lost 5; bases outside the gene matches: 9. The CDR3 loop reads CASSETGVSIDTQYF. The CDR3 bases are TGTGCCAGCAGCGAGACAGGGGTCTCGATAGATACGCAGTATTTT.

V usage is TRBV27 and J usage is TRBJ1-6; maybe TRBD1 (6 bases). The germline V and J ends were trimmed by 3 bases and 8 bases, with 14 bases remaining between them. The germline CDR1 and CDR2 sequences are MNHEY and SMNVEV (reference sequence). This CDR3 is 15 amino acids long. The CDR3 protein is CASSFYRGRDSPLHF. Here the CDR3 DNA reads TGTGCCAGCAGTTTTTACCGGGGGCGGGATTCACCCCTCCACTTT.

The chain is built from TRBV5-1 and TRBJ2-1; TRBD1 might be the D (6 bases). The germline gives CDR1 SGHRS, CDR2 YFSETQ. Trimming took off 0 bases at V and 13 bases at J, with 23 bases between the two ends. This CDR3 has 16 residues. This chain's CDR3 is CASSLEVDAGTSRQFF. Here the CDR3 DNA reads TGCGCCAGCAGCTTGGAAGTCGACGCAGGGACAAGTCGTCAGTTCTTC. Variable domain in full (rest from reference TRBV5-1 and TRBJ2-1): KAGVTQTPRYLIKTRGQQVTLSCSPISGHRSVSWYQQTPGQGLQFLFEYFSETQRNKGNFPGRFSGRQFSNSRSEMNVSTLELGDSALYLCASSLEVDAGTSRQFFGPGTRLTVL.

This chain connects TRBV7-2 to TRBJ1-3, with D unresolved. V lost 5 bases to trimming and J lost 1 base, with 9 bases between them. From germline, CDR1 is SGHTA and CDR2 FQGNSA. The CDR3 consists of 14 residues. CDR3 in amino acids: CASSVDLSGNTIYF. CDR3 coding DNA: TGTGCCAGCAGCGTAGACCTTTCTGGAAACACCATATATTTT.